The 2 T cell receptor beta chains listed next were all sequenced from one sample in a study of cytomegalovirus exposure and HLA in healthy donors. It was with 60 Vbeta and 13 Jbeta primers that the PCR ran. The repertoire was sequenced with immunoSEQ multiplex PCR; TCRdb's copy has only in-frame clones and lacks some. The sample contains 100,000 to 150,000 clones, more than 65% of which appear only once. The sequenced sample consisted of PBMCs. The receptors were gathered from a male donor in good health and CMV-seropositive.

The chain combines TRBV7-3 with TRBJ2-2; a weak D match, TRBD2 (6 bases). The germline V gene has CDR1 SGHTA and CDR2 FQGTGA. The V and J ends lost 4 bases and 6 bases respectively, with 18 bases between them. This CDR3 region has 16 residues. The CDR3 region has the DNA TGTGCCAGCAGCTCGGAGACTAGTGTCATCCCCGGGGAGCTGTTTTTT. Encoded protein: CASSSETSVIPGELFF.

The chain combines TRBV5-4 with TRBJ2-1, with 8 bases lining up with TRBD1. J was trimmed by 8 bases and V by 4 bases; bases with no gene match: 5. Germline V gives CDR1 SGHNT, CDR2 YYREEE (reference sequence). This CDR3 contains 13 residues. The CDR3 region has the DNA TGTGCCAGCAGCACGCCACAGGGGGATGAGCAGTTCTTC. It codes for CASSTPQGDEQFF.